These 13 T cell receptor beta chains originate from one sample sequenced in a study of OX40 agonist ivuxolimab in advanced cancers. Profiled with immunoSEQ multiplex PCR; TCRdb holds only in-frame clones, not every one. The sample holds tens of thousands of clones, 80% to 90% seen once. The material sequenced was CD4+ or CD8+ T cells sorted from blood, taken in a trial of the OX40 agonist ivuxolimab. These receptors all stem from an adult with an advanced solid tumor such as melanoma, head and neck, liver or kidney cancer.

This sequence joins TRBV6-1 and TRBJ2-7; TRBD1 matches at 10 bases. The CDR3 length is 16 residues. Looked up from germline, CDR1 is MNHNS and CDR2 is SASEGT. The J segment lost 3 bases and the V segment lost 0 bases, leaving 5 bases of the junction unmatched. CDR3 region: CASSEAPGTGVYEQYF. CDR3 DNA: TGTGCCAGCAGTGAAGCACCGGGGACAGGGGTCTACGAGCAGTACTTC.

The chain carries TRBV7-9 and TRBJ2-1; tentative D call: TRBD2 (5 bases). This CDR3 is 16 amino acids long. Germline V gene data show CDR1 as SEHNR and CDR2 as FQNEAQ (reference sequence). Trimming took 2 bases from V and 0 from J, leaving 11 bases between them. DNA for the CDR3: TGTGCCAGCAGCTTACTGACGGGAAGCTCCTACAATGAGCAGTTCTTC. Encoded protein: CASSLLTGSSYNEQFF.

V and J are TRBV6-6 and TRBJ2-7; 11 bases match TRBD1. J lost 3 bases, V lost 4 bases, and 5 bases had no gene match. Per germline, CDR1 MNHNY and CDR2 SVGAGI (reference sequence). This CDR3 is 15 amino acids long. The CDR3 is CASSWRTGGVYEQYF. DNA for the CDR3: TGTGCCAGCAGTTGGAGGACAGGGGGCGTCTACGAGCAGTACTTC.

This chain links TRBV5-4 with TRBJ1-6; perhaps TRBD1 as D (5 bases). CDR3 size: 15 residues. The V end was cut by 3 bases, the J end by 9 bases, with 16 bases between. In germline, CDR1 is SGHNT, CDR2 YYREEE (reference sequence). CDR3 region: CASSWGTDNISPLHF. In DNA form, the CDR3 reads TGTGCCAGCAGCTGGGGGACCGACAATATTTCACCCCTCCACTTT.

J is TRBJ1-3 and V is TRBV7-9; D is ambiguous. This CDR3 region has 17 residues. The germline V gene encodes CDR1 SEHNR and CDR2 FQNEAQ (reference sequence). V lost 5 bases to trimming and J lost 0 bases, with 17 bases between them. The CDR3 is CASSPPQVPSSGNTIYF. CDR3 coding DNA: TGTGCCAGCAGCCCGCCTCAGGTACCCTCCTCTGGAAACACCATATATTTT. The complete variable domain, with remaining parts taken from reference TRBV7-9 and TRBJ1-3, reads DTGVSQNPRHKITKRGQNVTFRCDPISEHNRLYWYRQTLGQGPEFLTYFQNEAQLEKSRLLSDRFSAERPKGSFSTLEIQRTEQGDSAMYLCASSPPQVPSSGNTIYFGEGSWLTVV.

The V call is TRBV19, the J call TRBJ1-1; no definite D call. CDR3 length equals 13 residues. Germline values: CDR1 LNHDA, CDR2 SQIVND (reference sequence). Trimming took off 6 bases at V and 7 bases at J, with 15 bases between the two ends. CDR3 DNA sequence: TGTGCCAGTAGCCTACACGGTATGTTTGAAGCTTTCTTT. Translating gives CASSLHGMFEAFF.

The V gene is TRBV7-9, the J gene TRBJ1-2; D perhaps matches TRBD1 (5 bases). CDR1 SEHNR and CDR2 FQNEAQ come from the germline V gene (reference sequence). This CDR3 region has 14 residues. V was pared by 2 bases and J by 4 bases, with 11 bases between. DNA for the CDR3: TGTGCCAGCAGCTTACCGGGACGGCCCTATGGCTACACCTTC. Translation: CASSLPGRPYGYTF.

The J gene is TRBJ1-4, the V gene TRBV2, with D possibly TRBD1 on 6 matching bases. There are 14 residues in the CDR3. The germline V gene has CDR1 SNHLY and CDR2 FYNNEI. The CDR3 protein is CGTLGGGGNEKLFF. DNA for the CDR3: TGTGGCACCCTCGGGGGCGGGGGTAATGAAAAACTGTTTTTT.

This clone was seen once. The chain links TRBV2 to TRBJ2-7; possibly TRBD2 for D (6 bases). There are 14 residues in the CDR3. Germline V gene data show CDR1 as SNHLY and CDR2 as FYNNEI. V shed 6 bases and J shed 2 bases, with 14 bases lying between them. CDR3 amino acids: CASRGGTRPYEQYF. The CDR3 nucleotides are TGTGCCAGCAGAGGAGGGACCAGACCCTACGAGCAGTACTTC. Based on the CDR3 plus reference TRBV2 and TRBJ2-7, the full variable domain is EPEVTQTPSHQVTQMGQEVILRCVPISNHLYFYWYRQILGQKVEFLVSFYNNEISEKSEIFDDQFSVERPDGSNFTLKIRSTKLEDSAMYFCASRGGTRPYEQYFGPGTRLTVT.

This rearrangement joins TRBV6-4 to TRBJ1-5; no definite D call. This CDR3 has 15 amino acids. Trimming took off 0 bases at V and 0 bases at J, with 6 bases between the two ends. The germline gives CDR1 MRHNA, CDR2 SNTAGT. CDR3 region: CASSDSTSSNQPQHF. The CDR3 DNA is TGTGCCAGCAGTGACTCGACAAGTAGCAATCAGCCCCAGCATTTT.

The CDR3 here is CSVDGQSNTEAFF. In DNA form, the CDR3 reads TGCAGCGTTGATGGGCAATCGAACACTGAAGCTTTCTTT. This chain uses TRBV29-1 with TRBJ1-1; D unclear. CDR1 is SQVTM and CDR2 is ANQGSEA in the germline V gene. V was cut by 3 bases and J by 1 base, with 9 bases left in between. The CDR3 has 13 amino acids.

The gene calls are TRBV30 and TRBJ1-1, with D unclear. This CDR3 is built from 15 residues. The V end lost 3 bases, the J end lost 1 base, and 15 bases lay between the germline ends. The V gene's germline CDR1 is GTSNPN and CDR2 SVGIG (reference sequence). The CDR3 bases are TGTGCCTGGAGCCACGAAACATATCGGAACACTGAAGCTTTCTTT. As protein: CAWSHETYRNTEAFF.

The chain links TRBV27 to TRBJ2-7; D may be TRBD1 (5 bases). The ends were cut back, 6 bases at V and 0 bases at J, with 9 bases in the middle. The CDR3 totals 13 residues. Looked up from germline, CDR1 is MNHEY and CDR2 is SMNVEV (reference sequence). CDR3 protein: CASSETASYEQYF. In DNA, the CDR3 is TGTGCCAGCAGCGAGACAGCCTCCTACGAGCAGTACTTC.